There are a few counts of the clone carrying this T cell receptor beta chain. The entry originates in a study of blood T cell repertoires in COVID-19. Study in general: COVID-19 samples from acute and convalescent phases originated in the United States, Italy and Spain. The analysed material was cDNA or gDNA that came from T cells, B-cell-depleted T cells, or PBMCs.

Source study methods: Amplification with reference gene primers provided the estimates of nucleated cell counts. Profiling relied on immunoSEQ multiplex PCR, and the TCRdb table lists in-frame clones only, not all of them. That table supplies the V and J calls and clone size; D and trimming were determined from the DNA. Of about 200,000 clones detected, around three quarters appear once; the ten largest clones hold around 5.4%. This CDR3 region has 18 residues. The trim removed 2 bases at V and 7 bases at J, leaving 11 bases unmatched. Germline V gene lookup returns CDR1 SGHVS and CDR2 FQNEAQ. The V call is TRBV7-8, the J call TRBJ2-1; 13 bases fit TRBD2. The sequencing input was peripheral blood. The TCR was taken from a woman in her 70s with acute or convalescent COVID-19. CDR3 nucleotide sequence: TGTGCCAGCAGCTTACAGCCAATTGGACTAGCGGGAGAAAATGAGCAGTTCTTC. This encodes CASSLQPIGLAGENEQFF. The full variable domain, in which reference TRBV7-8 and TRBJ2-1 provide the parts outside the CDR3, is GAGVSQSPRYKVAKRGQDVALRCDPISGHVSLFWYQQALGQGPEFLTYFQNEAQLDKSGLPSDRFFAERPEGSVSTLKIQRTQQEDSAVYLCASSLQPIGLAGENEQFFGPGTRLTVL.